This T cell receptor beta chain stems from a study of blood T cell repertoires in COVID-19. For the study at large: Spain, Italy and the United States supplied samples that represented acute and convalescent COVID-19.

Profiled with immunoSEQ multiplex PCR; TCRdb holds only in-frame clones, not every one. The table shows approximately 350,000 clones, with around 90% occurring only once. From germline, CDR1 is KGHSH and CDR2 LQKENI. CDR3 length: 13 residues. With 2 bases clipped from V and 5 bases from J, the junction kept 3 bases outside the gene matches. The specimen was peripheral blood. This receptor was obtained from a woman in her late teens or twenties who had recovered from COVID-19. The rearrangement links TRBV18 to TRBJ2-7; TRBD2 aligns across 7 bases. The CDR3 sequence: CASSPGLGDEQYV. Written as DNA, the CDR3 is TGTGCCAGCTCACCAGGACTAGGTGACGAGCAGTACGTC.